This T cell receptor (beta chain) was recovered during a study of cytomegalovirus exposure and HLA in healthy donors (dated by TCRdb to about 2017). Notes on the research overall: In an earlier analysis of 587 of the donors, around 300 Gb of sequence data and 90 million to 130 million unique TCR beta sequences from about 180 million T cells were reported. An early release covering roughly 640 HLA-typed donors comprised about 300 gigabases of sequencing data and 85 million or so unique TCR sequences. The genetic ancestry cluster associated with self-reported Caucasian donors included around 76% of the roughly 400 genotyped donors. The aim of the study was to test whether cataloging public T cell receptors could identify signatures of past pathogen exposure. Using immunosequencing, the study profiled T cell repertoires from around 670 subjects and related those repertoires to cytomegalovirus serostatus. Along with the 666-subject first cohort, a separate validation cohort of over 90 different subjects was used. To predict cytomegalovirus infection status, the study brought together high-throughput TCR immunosequencing, statistical association of individual TCRs with disease status, and machine learning. A later analysis re-examined previously published TCR beta repertoires from about 670 donors and added high-resolution HLA genotyping to investigate patterns of TCR occurrence. In the later analysis, no new phenotypic data were used to find candidate immune exposures; instead, reliance was placed on TCR beta sequences and their occurrence across donors. An earlier analysis of 500 to 750 of the donors applied high-throughput TCR beta sequencing to assess whether each TCR beta V gene segment acted as functional or pseudogenic. Donor age, sex, ethnicity and CMV serostatus were compiled together with the repertoire data. A later genetic analysis used genome-wide SNP genotypes for about 65% of the roughly 700 donors, treating that subset as a discovery cohort. Every discovery cohort repertoire had been produced on one sequencing platform. HLA typing included class I and class II loci at four-digit resolution. The number of typed donors differed by locus: about 620-640 for A, B, C, DRB1 and DQB1; 522 for DQA1; roughly 600 for DPA1; and about 470 for DPB1. About five DR-DQ haplotypes were treated as single units for association and clustering because of strong linkage in the cohort. Among around 400 genotyped donors of the cohort, an average of approximately 250,000 unique TCR beta nucleotide sequences were sequenced per donor, roughly 18% of them non-productive. Results the study describes overall, beyond this receptor: Assigning TCR associations to individual alleles was difficult when HLA alleles, especially DR and DQ, strongly co-occurred. In vitro tests confirmed that a few of the cytomegalovirus-associated TCR beta chains recognize cytomegalovirus antigens. Most TCR sequences were observed very rarely across donors, whereas some public TCRs were present in many individuals. Compared with the approximately 670-donor mean, donors in an Asian-associated ancestry cluster had fewer N-insertions in productive TCRs, according to a later genetic analysis. Only TCR beta chains were sequenced in this cohort, and the absence of alpha or paired-chain data limited detectable features. The presence/absence analyses assumed that sequencing depth was roughly uniform across donors, and that assumption may not be true. Correlated functional status among segregating V segments might be attributable to linkage disequilibrium, but an unknown experimental factor could not be ruled out. A group of highly shared sequence variants was considered likely to be a technical artifact of the sequencing pipeline. The only immune exposure information available for the cohort was CMV serostatus. According to a later analysis, parvovirus B19, influenza, CMV and Epstein-Barr virus appeared linked to several top co-occurrence clusters. Because the 87-base-pair reads could not distinguish some IMGT-functional V segments, including TRBV6-2 and TRBV6-3, those segments were excluded. An earlier analysis of around 500 of the donors showed that most TCR beta V segments appeared in productive rearrangements either about 90% or about 30% of the time, which broadly matched IMGT annotations. The earlier analysis of approximately 560 of the donors excluded 15 to 20 rarely observed V segments, including chromosome 9 orphons, because counts were too low. A total of 164 TCR beta chains were listed by the study as associated with cytomegalovirus. In a later genetic analysis, a missense DCLRE1C variant was associated with V-gene and J-gene trimming of TCR beta chains, and the association was replicated in an independent cohort. Because HLA typing was unavailable for some donors at each locus, only the typed subset was used in association tests. According to a later analysis, most CMV-associated TCR beta chains appeared to be HLA-restricted, and the HLA associations seemed to be driven largely by CMV exposure. At a false discovery rate of 0.05, a later analysis linked about 17,000 TCR beta sequences to specific HLA alleles. The classifier was reported to diagnose cytomegalovirus status with high specificity and sensitivity in both the original cohort and the validation cohort. In a later analysis, the rate of TCR association differed among HLA loci, with DRB1 alleles having the most associated TCRs and HLA-C alleles having the fewest. A later analysis found that HLA-associated TCR beta chains were more clonally expanded and had lower generation probabilities than equally common non-associated chains. A further reported finding was that TCR beta sequences accurately predicted the HLA-A and HLA-B alleles for most subjects in the first cohort. The authors suggested that the approach could potentially be generalized to other disease states and immunological phenotypes.

The cohort consisted of more than 650 healthy bone marrow donors. Cohort members were all nominally healthy when sampled, although unrecorded immune exposures were likely present. The donor was CMV seronegative and was included in the group of a few hundred seronegative cohort members. A peripheral blood sample was provided by each donor, and peripheral blood mononuclear cells were used for TCR beta sequencing. Genomic DNA extraction from the blood cell samples was performed with the Qiagen DNeasy Blood Extraction Kit. Trimming leaves V shorter by 4 bases and J shorter by 4 bases, with the junction holding 6 bases beyond the gene matches. From the cysteine up to the phenylalanine, the CDR3 has a length of 14 residues. The entry retains the CDR3 DNA only, 42 bases that are in frame from base 1. From a lookup of the germline V gene, CDR1 and CDR2 are SQVTM and ANQGSEA. Regarding this clone: Its specific antigen is unknown. No quality values exist for individual bases; no much larger clone is one base distant.

The library was obtained by the immunoSEQ multiplex PCR assay. A mixture of 60 forward primers for TCR Vbeta segments and 13 reverse primers for TCR Jbeta segments was used in the multiplex PCR. A multiplex PCR assay on genomic DNA amplified the CDR3 region of rearranged TCR beta genes. The amplified TCR beta libraries were sequenced on the Illumina HiSeq System as 87-base-pair reads. Turning to the authors' computational methods: Across the roughly 670 repertoires, a later analysis counted 75 million to 90 million unique TCR beta chains, approximately 12 million of which were shared by at least two donors. A nearest-neighbor algorithm error-corrected the raw reads and collapsed the reads into unique sequences, merging closely related sequences to remove PCR and sequencing errors. V, D and J gene segments were assigned by aligning CDR3 sequences to IMGT reference sequences. For a sequence to be retained, at least a six-nucleotide match to both a V gene segment and a J gene segment was required. A rearrangement counted as productive if the CDR3 had no stop codons and remained in frame with V and J, and every other rearrangement counted as non-productive. CDR3 was defined by IMGT convention, running from the second conserved V-encoded cysteine to the conserved J-encoded phenylalanine. Sequences without an unambiguous match to a single V gene segment were excluded from the earlier analysis of over 500 of the donors. In an earlier analysis of 587 of the donors, V segments were called functional above 56.7% productive rearrangements and were called segregating when the between-donor standard deviation exceeded 5%. A statistical classification framework was developed to diagnose cytomegalovirus status using the catalog of TCR beta chain sequences. In a later analysis, V and J genes were assigned by comparing TCR nucleotide sequences against IMGT/GENE-DB human TR gene sequences. Using the TCRdist pipeline, a later analysis assigned CDR3 sequences along with most-parsimonious VDJ recombination scenarios. In a later analysis, each TCR beta chain was defined by its CDR3 amino acid sequence together with its V-gene family, and reads without a unique V-gene family were excluded. To address suspected cross-contamination and a sequencing artifact, a later analysis removed 550 to 750 highly shared, low-generation-probability nucleotide sequences. For each public chain, a later analysis derived a clonal expansion index from normalized ranks of inferred template counts within each repertoire. In a later analysis, generation probabilities were computed using a VDJ recombination model fitted to out-of-frame rearrangements, and the results were checked against IGoR. In a later analysis, hypergeometric tests were used to score TCR-TCR, TCR-HLA and TCR-CMV co-occurrence, with a repertoire-size bias correction applied to TCR pairs. A later analysis estimated false discovery rates by permuting HLA or CMV assignments 20 times. In a later analysis, co-occurring TCRs were grouped with DBSCAN, and TCRdist sequence similarity was added when clustering was performed within HLA-allele-positive subsets. Co-occurrence clustering excluded repertoires with fewer than 30,000 or more than 120,000 public chains, plus five with anomalous nucleotide sharing. Entries here come from immuneACCESS through TCRdb and include only in-frame sequences with V and J called. Some clones fail to appear in such tables; in the studies checked, an unresolved V gene covers under half of the shortfall, and the cause of the remainder is unknown. Clonal size and the V and J genes are those of that table, whereas D and trimming came from the DNA. For this sample there are fewer than 120,000 clones; around 88% appear just once. Together, the top ten hold around 2% of the sample.

The chain employs TRBV29-1 and TRBJ2-7; 11 central bases correspond to TRBD1. The sequence was collected from a man aged 40-49 years in good health and CMV-seronegative. The sequenced sample was PBMCs. The base sequence is TGCAGCGTTGTCCGGGACAGGGGGGTTTACGAGCAGTACTTC. It codes for CSVVRDRGVYEQYF.